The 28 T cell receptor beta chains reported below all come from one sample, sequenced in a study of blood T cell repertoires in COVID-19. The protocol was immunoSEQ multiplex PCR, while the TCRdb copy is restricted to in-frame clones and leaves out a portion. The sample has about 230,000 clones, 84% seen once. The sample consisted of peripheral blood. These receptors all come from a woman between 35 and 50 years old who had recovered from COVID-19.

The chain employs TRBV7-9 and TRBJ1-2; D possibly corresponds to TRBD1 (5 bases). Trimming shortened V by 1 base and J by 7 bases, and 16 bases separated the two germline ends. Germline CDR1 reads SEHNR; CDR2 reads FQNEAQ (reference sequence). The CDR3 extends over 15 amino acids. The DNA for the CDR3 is TGTGCCAGCAGCTTAGAGGCCGCGACAGTCTCTGGCTACACCTTC. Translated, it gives CASSLEAATVSGYTF.

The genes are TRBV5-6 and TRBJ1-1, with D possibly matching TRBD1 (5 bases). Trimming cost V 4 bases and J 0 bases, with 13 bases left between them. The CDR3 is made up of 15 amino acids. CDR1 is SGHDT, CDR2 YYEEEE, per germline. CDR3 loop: CASSTQTVMNTEAFF. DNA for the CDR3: TGTGCCAGCAGCACCCAGACAGTTATGAACACTGAAGCTTTCTTT.

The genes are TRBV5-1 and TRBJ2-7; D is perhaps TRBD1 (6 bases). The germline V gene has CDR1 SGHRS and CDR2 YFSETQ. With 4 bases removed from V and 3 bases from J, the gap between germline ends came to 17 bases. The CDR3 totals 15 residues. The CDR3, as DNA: TGCGCCAGCAGCACCCAACCCGGGACAAGCTACGAGCAGTACTTC. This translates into CASSTQPGTSYEQYF.

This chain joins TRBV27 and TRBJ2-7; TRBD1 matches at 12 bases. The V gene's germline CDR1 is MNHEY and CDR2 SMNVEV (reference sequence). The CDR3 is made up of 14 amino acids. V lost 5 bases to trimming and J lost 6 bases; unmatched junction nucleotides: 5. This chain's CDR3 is CASSVGTGGTEQYF. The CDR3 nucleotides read TGTGCCAGCAGTGTCGGGACAGGGGGCACCGAGCAGTACTTC.

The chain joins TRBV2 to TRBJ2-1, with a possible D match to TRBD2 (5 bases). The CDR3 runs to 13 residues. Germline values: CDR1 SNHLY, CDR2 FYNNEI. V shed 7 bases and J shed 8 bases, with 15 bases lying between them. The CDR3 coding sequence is TGTGCCAGCACCGTCCATATGGGAGATGAGCAGTTCTTC. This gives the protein CASTVHMGDEQFF.

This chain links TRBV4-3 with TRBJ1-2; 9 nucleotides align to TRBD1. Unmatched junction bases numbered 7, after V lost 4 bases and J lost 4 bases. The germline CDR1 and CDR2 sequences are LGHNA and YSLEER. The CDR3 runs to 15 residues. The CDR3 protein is CASSPQRDRVYGYTF. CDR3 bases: TGCGCCAGCAGCCCCCAACGGGACAGGGTCTATGGCTACACCTTC.

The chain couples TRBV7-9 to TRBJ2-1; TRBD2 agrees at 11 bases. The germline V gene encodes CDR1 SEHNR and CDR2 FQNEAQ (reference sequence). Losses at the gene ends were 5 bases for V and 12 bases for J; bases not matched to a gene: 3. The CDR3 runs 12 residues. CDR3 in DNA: TGTGCCAGCAGCCCCGGGACTAGCGGGCAGTTCTTC. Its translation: CASSPGTSGQFF.

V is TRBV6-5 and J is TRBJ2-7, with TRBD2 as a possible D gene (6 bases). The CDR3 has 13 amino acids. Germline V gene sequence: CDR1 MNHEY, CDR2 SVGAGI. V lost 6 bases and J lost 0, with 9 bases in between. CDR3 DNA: TGTGCCAGCAGCGCGGACTACTCCTACGAGCAGTACTTC. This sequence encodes CASSADYSYEQYF.

The CDR3 DNA follows: TGCAGCGTTGAAGTAGGAGACGAGCAGTACTTC. Translated: CSVEVGDEQYF. The V and J genes are TRBV29-1 and TRBJ2-7; no definite D call. Germline CDR1 is SQVTM and CDR2 is ANQGSEA. CDR3 length: 11 amino acids. V lost 1 base to trimming and J lost 5 bases, with 6 bases between them.

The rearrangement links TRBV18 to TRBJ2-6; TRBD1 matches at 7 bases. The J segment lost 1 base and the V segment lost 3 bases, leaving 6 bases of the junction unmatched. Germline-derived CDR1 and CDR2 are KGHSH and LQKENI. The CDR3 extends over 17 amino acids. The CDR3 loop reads CASSPGTARSGANVLTF. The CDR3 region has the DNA TGTGCCAGCTCACCGGGGACAGCAAGATCTGGGGCCAACGTCCTGACTTTC.

The CDR3 coding sequence is TGTGCCAGCAGCTTAGGGGCAGGGGCGTTTGACAATGAGCAGTTCTTC. Residues: CASSLGAGAFDNEQFF. The chain carries TRBV7-9 and TRBJ2-1; weak D call: TRBD1 (6 bases). Per germline, CDR1 SEHNR and CDR2 FQNEAQ (reference sequence). Trimming took off 1 base at V and 5 bases at J, with 15 bases between the two ends. The CDR3 loop spans 16 amino acids.

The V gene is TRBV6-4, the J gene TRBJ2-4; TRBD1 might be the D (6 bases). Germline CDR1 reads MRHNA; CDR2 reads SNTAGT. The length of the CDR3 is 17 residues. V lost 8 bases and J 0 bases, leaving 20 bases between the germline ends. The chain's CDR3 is CASVAGTFYLAKNIQYF. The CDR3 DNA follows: TGTGCCAGCGTTGCCGGGACATTTTACCTAGCCAAAAACATTCAGTACTTC.

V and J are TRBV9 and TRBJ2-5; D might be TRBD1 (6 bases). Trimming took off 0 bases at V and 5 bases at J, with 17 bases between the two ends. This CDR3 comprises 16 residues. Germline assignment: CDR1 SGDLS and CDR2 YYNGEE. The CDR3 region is CASSVAPGTQSETQYF. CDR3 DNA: TGTGCCAGCAGCGTAGCCCCGGGGACACAGAGCGAGACCCAGTACTTC.

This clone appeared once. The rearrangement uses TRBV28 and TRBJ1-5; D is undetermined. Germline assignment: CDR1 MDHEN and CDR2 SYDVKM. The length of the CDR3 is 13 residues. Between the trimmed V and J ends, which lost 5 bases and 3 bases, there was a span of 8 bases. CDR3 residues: CASSRSYNQPQHF. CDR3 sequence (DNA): TGTGCCAGCAGTCGCAGTTACAATCAGCCCCAGCATTTT.

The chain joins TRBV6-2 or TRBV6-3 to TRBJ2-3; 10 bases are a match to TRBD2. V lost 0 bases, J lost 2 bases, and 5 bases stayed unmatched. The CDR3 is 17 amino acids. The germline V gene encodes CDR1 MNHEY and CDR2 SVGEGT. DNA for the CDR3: TGTGCCAGCAGTTACTCCAGCGGGGGGGAGTACACAGATACGCAGTATTTT. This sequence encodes CASSYSSGGEYTDTQYF.

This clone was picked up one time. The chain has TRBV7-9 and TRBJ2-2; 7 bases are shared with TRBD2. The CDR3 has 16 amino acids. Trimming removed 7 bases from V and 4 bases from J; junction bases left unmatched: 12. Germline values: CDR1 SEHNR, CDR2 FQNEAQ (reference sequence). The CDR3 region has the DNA TGTGCCAGCATCCCGGGCGGGGGTGTTGGCACCGGGGAGCTGTTTTTT. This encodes CASIPGGGVGTGELFF.

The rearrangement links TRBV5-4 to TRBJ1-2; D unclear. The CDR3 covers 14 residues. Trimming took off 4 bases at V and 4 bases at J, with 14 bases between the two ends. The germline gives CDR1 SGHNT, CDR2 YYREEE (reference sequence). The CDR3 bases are TGTGCCAGCAGCGCCCGGGAATCGGGCTATGGCTACACCTTC. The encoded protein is CASSARESGYGYTF.

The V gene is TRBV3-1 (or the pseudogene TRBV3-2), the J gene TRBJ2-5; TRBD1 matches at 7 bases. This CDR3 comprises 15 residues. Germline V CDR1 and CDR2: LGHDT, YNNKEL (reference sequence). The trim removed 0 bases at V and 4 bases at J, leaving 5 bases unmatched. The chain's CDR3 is CASSQDQTGPETQYF. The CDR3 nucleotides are TGTGCCAGCAGCCAAGATCAGACAGGGCCAGAGACCCAGTACTTC.

CDR3 DNA sequence: TGCGCCAGCAGTGGGAACAGGGAGAACACAGATACGCAGTATTTT. Protein sequence: CASSGNRENTDTQYF. V and J are TRBV10-1 and TRBJ2-3, with D possibly TRBD1 on 6 matching bases. Germline CDR1 and CDR2: WNHNN and SYGVQD (reference sequence). V was cut by 4 bases and J by 2 bases, with 13 bases left in between. This CDR3 is built from 15 residues.

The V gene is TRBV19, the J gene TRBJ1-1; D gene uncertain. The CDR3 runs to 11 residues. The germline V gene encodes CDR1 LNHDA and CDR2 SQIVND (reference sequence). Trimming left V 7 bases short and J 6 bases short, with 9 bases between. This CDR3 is CASTSRAEAFF. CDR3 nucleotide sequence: TGTGCCAGTACGTCACGGGCTGAAGCTTTCTTT.

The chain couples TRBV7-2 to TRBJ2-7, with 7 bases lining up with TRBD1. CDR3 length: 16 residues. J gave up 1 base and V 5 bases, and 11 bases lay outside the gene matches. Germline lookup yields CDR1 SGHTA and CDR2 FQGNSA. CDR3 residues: CASSQRGQALSYEQYF. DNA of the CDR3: TGTGCCAGCAGCCAAAGGGGGCAGGCCTTATCCTACGAGCAGTACTTC.

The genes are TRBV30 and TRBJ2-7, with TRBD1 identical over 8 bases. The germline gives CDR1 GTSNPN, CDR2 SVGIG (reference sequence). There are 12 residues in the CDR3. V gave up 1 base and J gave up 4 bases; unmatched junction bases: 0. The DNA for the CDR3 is TGTGCCTGGAGTGGACAGGGGTACGAGCAGTACTTC. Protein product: CAWSGQGYEQYF. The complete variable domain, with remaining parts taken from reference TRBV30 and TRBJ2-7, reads SQTIHQWPATLVQPVGSPLSLECTVEGTSNPNLYWYRQAAGRGLQLLFYSVGIGQISSEVPQNLSASRPQDRQFILSSKKLLLSDSGFYLCAWSGQGYEQYFGPGTRLTVT.

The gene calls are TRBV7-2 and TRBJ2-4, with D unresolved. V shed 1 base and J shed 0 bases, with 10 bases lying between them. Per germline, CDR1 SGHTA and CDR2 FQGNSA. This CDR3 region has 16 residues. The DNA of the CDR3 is TGTGCCAGCAGCTTAGTGGGCAGTACAGCCAAAAACATTCAGTACTTC. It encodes CASSLVGSTAKNIQYF.

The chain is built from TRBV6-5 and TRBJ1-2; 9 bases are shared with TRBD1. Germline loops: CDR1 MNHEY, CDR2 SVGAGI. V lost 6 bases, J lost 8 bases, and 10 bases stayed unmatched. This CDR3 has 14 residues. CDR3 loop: CASRSSGTGKGYTF. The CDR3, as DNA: TGTGCCAGCAGAAGTTCCGGGACAGGGAAAGGCTACACCTTC.

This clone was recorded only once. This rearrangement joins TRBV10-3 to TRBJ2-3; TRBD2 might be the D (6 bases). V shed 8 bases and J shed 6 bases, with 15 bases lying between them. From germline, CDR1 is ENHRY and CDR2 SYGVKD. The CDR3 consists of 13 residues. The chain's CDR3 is CAIWGEQGDTQYF. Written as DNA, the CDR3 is TGTGCCATCTGGGGGGAGCAAGGGGATACGCAGTATTTT.

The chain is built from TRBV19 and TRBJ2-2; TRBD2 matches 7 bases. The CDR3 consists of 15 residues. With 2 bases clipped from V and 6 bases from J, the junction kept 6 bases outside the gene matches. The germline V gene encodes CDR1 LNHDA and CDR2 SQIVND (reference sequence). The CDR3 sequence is CASSISAGDSGELFF. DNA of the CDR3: TGTGCCAGTAGTATATCCGCGGGGGACTCCGGGGAGCTGTTTTTT. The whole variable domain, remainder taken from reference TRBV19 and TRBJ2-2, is DGGITQSPKYLFRKEGQNVTLSCEQNLNHDAMYWYRQDPGQGLRLIYYSQIVNDFQKGDIAEGYSVSREKKESFPLTVTSAQKNPTAFYLCASSISAGDSGELFFGEGSRLTVL.

The CDR3 region is CASRPGGDPNTEAFF. CDR3 in DNA: TGTGCAAGTCGCCCCGGGGGGGACCCAAACACTGAAGCTTTCTTT. This sequence joins TRBV12-2 and TRBJ1-1. TRBV12-2 is a documented pseudogene. This CDR3 has 15 residues.

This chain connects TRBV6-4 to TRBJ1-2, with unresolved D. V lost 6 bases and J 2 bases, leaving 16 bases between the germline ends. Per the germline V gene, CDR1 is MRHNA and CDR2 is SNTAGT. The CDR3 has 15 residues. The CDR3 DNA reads TGTGCCAGCAGACTGACGGGGAAGGGCAACTATGGCTACACCTTC. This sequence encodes CASRLTGKGNYGYTF.